The following is a T cell receptor beta chain sequence with its context. The sample originates from a study of CD8 T cells in Susac syndrome. The authors reverse transcribed about 0.45 to 1 ug RNA with random hexamers. From the immunoSEQ multiplex PCR reads, TCRdb called clonotypes with MiXCR, one entry per CDR3 protein. The table lists about 250,000 distinct CDR3 sequences, around 93% of them singletons. The authors carried out high-throughput sequencing of TCR beta. They applied it to CD8+ and CD4+ T cells obtained from blood. Germline V gives CDR1 MNHEY, CDR2 SMNVEV (reference sequence). J lost 7 bases, V lost 3 bases, and 17 bases had no gene match. This CDR3 spans 18 amino acids.

Sequencing input: CD4+ T cells from PBMCs. This clonotype originated in a human donor with multiple sclerosis. The J gene is TRBJ2-7, the V gene TRBV27; 11 nucleotides agree with TRBD1. CDR3 protein: CASSFRTGGLWDGAEQYF. As DNA, the CDR3 is TGTGCCAGCAGTTTTCGGACAGGGGGCTTATGGGATGGTGCAGAGCAGTACTTC.